Sequencing of this T cell receptor (beta chain) was carried out in a study of metastatic and nonmetastatic thyroid tumors. For the study at large: Peripheral blood and tumor or nodule samples from malignant and benign thyroid patients were compared. Study-wide results and caveats: As reported, TCR beta diversity in blood and tumor was significantly higher in malignant thyroid tumors than in benign nodules.

V dropped 6 bases and J dropped 4 bases, with 15 bases sitting between them. The CDR3 spans 14 residues. Original analysis: To classify distant metastasis in papillary thyroid cancer, a model was built from CDR3 differences across clinicopathological groups. MiXCR reprocessed the PCR reads for TCRdb. TCRdb assigned the V and J calls; the authors' analysis was not used. Of 20,000 to 25,000 clones listed, 31% are singletons. None of the patients had undergone any treatment ahead of thyroid surgery. A word on this clone: What it binds is not known.

The chain joins TRBV12-3 or TRBV12-4 to TRBJ1-2, with D possibly TRBD1 on 6 matching bases. The source of this sequence is a female donor with papillary thyroid cancer or a benign thyroid nodule (not recorded which). Some clones in this sample may be carry-over from other donors' samples. Sequencing input: blood. DNA for the CDR3: TGTGCCAGCAGCCCCGGGGGCCTGGGCTATGGCTACACCTTC. Its translation: CASSPGGLGYGYTF.